The 15 T cell receptor beta chains reported below all come from one sample, sequenced in a study of cytomegalovirus exposure and HLA in healthy donors. It was with 60 Vbeta and 13 Jbeta primers that the PCR ran. Measured with immunoSEQ multiplex PCR; TCRdb has only the in-frame clones, and not every one. Of about 300,000 clones in the sample, just over 85% are singletons; the top ten hold roughly 4%. Sequenced material: PBMCs. These receptor sequences come from a man in his forties or fifties in good health and CMV-seropositive.

The chain joins TRBV27 to TRBJ2-7; D possibly corresponds to TRBD2 (5 bases). Trimming cost V 4 bases and J 6 bases, with 22 bases left between them. Germline loops: CDR1 MNHEY, CDR2 SMNVEV (reference sequence). This CDR3 is built from 16 residues. CDR3 sequence: CASSSKRHGSEGEQYF. CDR3 nucleotides: TGTGCCAGCAGTTCAAAACGTCATGGCTCCGAGGGCGAGCAGTACTTC.

This chain joins TRBV7-9 and TRBJ2-7; maybe TRBD1 (5 bases). With 6 bases removed from V and 3 bases from J, the gap between germline ends came to 9 bases. The CDR3 extends over 12 amino acids. Germline CDR1 is SEHNR and CDR2 is FQNEAQ (reference sequence). CDR3 sequence: CASSSQDYEQYF. The CDR3 DNA sequence: TGTGCCAGCAGTTCACAGGACTACGAGCAGTACTTC.

CDR3 sequence: CASSLSPLTGGEQYF. The CDR3 DNA reads as TGTGCCAGCAGCTTATCCCCTCTGACAGGGGGCGAGCAGTACTTC. The V and J genes are TRBV7-6 and TRBJ2-7, with 9 bases lining up with TRBD1. In germline, CDR1 is SGHVS, CDR2 FNYEAQ. The V and J ends lost 2 bases and 6 bases, in that order; junction bases with no gene match: 8. CDR3 length equals 15 residues.

V and J are TRBV2 and TRBJ1-1; D is unclear. The CDR3 covers 12 residues. V dropped 6 bases and J dropped 10 bases, with 15 bases sitting between them. The germline CDR1 and CDR2 sequences are SNHLY and FYNNEI. CDR3 DNA sequence: TGTGCCAGCAGCCCCGATAGTGCGGGAGCTTTCTTT. Translated: CASSPDSAGAFF.

This clone came up once. CDR3 bases: TGTGCCAGCAGCCCGGAGGGGTCCTACAATGAGCAGTTCTTC. Its translation is CASSPEGSYNEQFF. The V call is TRBV7-3, the J call TRBJ2-1, with D perhaps TRBD2 (6 bases). Looked up from germline, CDR1 is SGHTA and CDR2 is FQGTGA. This CDR3 spans 14 amino acids. V lost 5 bases and J lost 1, with 9 bases in between.

This clone was seen a few times. The chain's CDR3 is CASRAGTSGTHEQYF. CDR3 DNA sequence: TGTGCCAGCAGGGCCGGGACTAGCGGAACGCACGAGCAGTACTTC. The chain has TRBV6-6 and TRBJ2-7; TRBD2 aligns across 11 bases. CDR3 length: 15 amino acids. Germline trimming cut 6 bases from V and 5 bases from J; bases unmatched to any gene: 9. Looked up from germline, CDR1 is MNHNY and CDR2 is SVGAGI (reference sequence).

This clone appeared a few times. The rearrangement joins TRBV5-1 to TRBJ2-3; TRBD2 agrees at 7 bases. CDR3 length equals 14 residues. Germline assignment: CDR1 SGHRS and CDR2 YFSETQ. With V trimmed by 5 bases and J by 3 bases, 6 bases remained unmatched. The CDR3 protein is CASSLGRETDTQYF. The CDR3 DNA is TGCGCCAGCAGTTTAGGGAGGGAAACAGATACGCAGTATTTT.

V is TRBV27 and J is TRBJ1-4; a possible D gene is TRBD1 (5 bases). V was clipped by 3 bases and J by 5 bases, with 10 bases between them. The CDR3 contains 14 residues. From germline, CDR1 is MNHEY and CDR2 SMNVEV (reference sequence). CDR3 loop: CASSFSGHNEKLFF. CDR3 DNA sequence: TGTGCCAGCAGTTTTTCCGGACACAATGAAAAACTGTTTTTT.

In its sample, this clone was seen once. The J gene is TRBJ2-7, the V gene TRBV27; no clear D. V shed 0 bases and J shed 2 bases, with 11 bases lying between them. CDR1 MNHEY and CDR2 SMNVEV come from the germline V gene (reference sequence). The CDR3 is 15 residues long. CDR3 in amino acids: CASSLSASSPYEQYF. The CDR3 DNA follows: TGTGCCAGCAGTTTATCAGCCTCCTCCCCCTACGAGCAGTACTTC.

The genes are TRBV28 and TRBJ2-7; 7 bases agree with TRBD1. The CDR3 is made up of 11 amino acids. Germline V CDR1 and CDR2: MDHEN, SYDVKM. V lost 6 bases, J lost 4 bases, and 0 bases stayed unmatched. The CDR3 nucleotides read TGTGCCAGCAGGGACAGGTACGAGCAGTACTTC. Amino acid sequence: CASRDRYEQYF.

V gene TRBV28 combines with J gene TRBJ2-7; the match to TRBD1 covers 7 bases. The CDR3 sequence is 14 residues long. The J segment lost 4 bases and the V segment lost 6 bases, leaving 9 bases of the junction unmatched. The V gene's germline CDR1 is MDHEN and CDR2 SYDVKM. CDR3 in amino acids: CASSLGGRVYEQYF. For the CDR3, the DNA is TGTGCCAGCAGCCTAGGGGGCAGGGTATACGAGCAGTACTTC. The variable domain in full, with the rest retrieved from reference TRBV28 and TRBJ2-7, is DVKVTQSSRYLVKRTGEKVFLECVQDMDHENMFWYRQDPGLGLRLIYFSYDVKMKEKGDIPEGYSVSREKKERFSLILESASTNQTSMYLCASSLGGRVYEQYFGPGTRLTVT.

The chain joins TRBV13 to TRBJ2-7, with 10 positions matching TRBD2. V was pared by 5 bases and J by 7 bases, with 8 bases of the junction left unmatched. CDR3 length equals 14 residues. Germline V lookup: CDR1 PRHDT, CDR2 FYEKMQ (reference sequence). The CDR3 is CASSLLAGFQEQYF. CDR3 nucleotide sequence: TGTGCCAGCAGCCTACTAGCGGGATTTCAGGAGCAGTACTTC.

The chain links TRBV15 to TRBJ2-7; 11 bases are a match to TRBD2. There are 15 residues in the CDR3. Trimming removed 0 bases from V and 4 bases from J; junction bases left unmatched: 2. Germline V CDR1 and CDR2: LNHNV, YYDKDF (reference sequence). DNA of the CDR3: TGTGCCACCAGCAGAGAGGGACTAGCGGATTACGAGCAGTACTTC. This encodes CATSREGLADYEQYF.

This clone has only one observation. The genes are TRBV4-2 and TRBJ2-3; 13 positions match TRBD2. The CDR3 totals 16 residues. V shed 5 bases, J shed 4 bases, and the junction held 6 bases outside the gene matches. Looked up from germline, CDR1 is LGHNA and CDR2 is YNFKEQ. This CDR3 is CASSYRTSGSSDTQYF. CDR3 in DNA: TGTGCCAGCAGCTACCGGACTAGCGGGAGCTCAGATACGCAGTATTTT.

This chain links TRBV11-3 with TRBJ2-3, with D maybe TRBD1 (6 bases). Between the trimmed V and J ends, which lost 4 bases and 1 base, there was a span of 15 bases. The CDR3 length is 16 residues. The V gene's germline CDR1 is SGHNT and CDR2 YENEEA. CDR3 coding DNA: TGTGCCAGCAGCTCCTCCACGCACAGGGGCACAGATACGCAGTATTTT. It is translated as CASSSSTHRGTDTQYF.